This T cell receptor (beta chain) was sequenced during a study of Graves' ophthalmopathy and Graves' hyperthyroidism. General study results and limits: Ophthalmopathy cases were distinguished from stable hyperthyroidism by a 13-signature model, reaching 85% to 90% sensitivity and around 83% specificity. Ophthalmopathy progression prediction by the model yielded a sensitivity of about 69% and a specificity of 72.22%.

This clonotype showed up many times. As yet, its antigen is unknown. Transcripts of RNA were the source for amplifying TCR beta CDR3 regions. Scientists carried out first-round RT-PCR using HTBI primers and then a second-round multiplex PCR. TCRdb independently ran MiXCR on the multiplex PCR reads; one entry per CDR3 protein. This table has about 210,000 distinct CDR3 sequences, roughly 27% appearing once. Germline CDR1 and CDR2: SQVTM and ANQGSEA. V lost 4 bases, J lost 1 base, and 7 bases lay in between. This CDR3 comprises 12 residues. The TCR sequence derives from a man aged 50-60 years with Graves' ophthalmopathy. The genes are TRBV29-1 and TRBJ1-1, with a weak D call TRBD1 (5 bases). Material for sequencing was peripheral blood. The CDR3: CSVVDRNTEAFF. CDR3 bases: TGCAGCGTTGTAGACAGGAACACTGAAGCTTTCTTT.